This entry concerns a single T cell receptor beta chain. What it recognizes is unknown. The trim removed 4 bases at V and 2 bases at J, leaving 3 bases unmatched. Germline V CDR1 and CDR2: SGHVS, FNYEAQ. CDR3 length equals 14 residues. The data are from a study of cytomegalovirus exposure and HLA in healthy donors. Study findings and constraints: Further analysis was carried out later, and it showed several of the most significant clusters appearing linked to common viral pathogens. A few chains linked to CMV were shown in vitro to be specific for CMV antigens. DRB1 showed the most TCR associations and HLA-C the fewest in a later analysis, as rates varied by HLA locus. It was only CMV serostatus that was available as immune exposure information.

PCR amplification relied on 60 Vbeta primers (plus 13 Jbeta primers). Profiled with immunoSEQ multiplex PCR; TCRdb holds only in-frame clones, not every one. The data show 180,000 or so clones, more than 65% seen once. This TCR was sampled from a female donor in good health and CMV-seronegative. Sequenced: PBMCs. This chain joins TRBV7-6 and TRBJ2-7, with 9 positions matching TRBD2. The CDR3 protein is CASSWTSETYEQYF. In DNA form, the CDR3 reads TGTGCCAGCAGCTGGACTAGCGAGACCTACGAGCAGTACTTC.